These 4 T cell receptor beta chains came from one sample sequenced in a study of technical replicates of blood from several donors. Profiling relied on immunoSEQ multiplex PCR, and the TCRdb table lists in-frame clones only, not all of them. The repertoire has 65,000 to 95,000 clones, nearly 98% of them found once; the top ten carry under 0.3%. What was sequenced was T cells isolated from PBMCs. All receptors come from a human donor in good health.

The chain links TRBV7-9 to TRBJ2-7; 15 positions agree with TRBD2. Germline CDR1 reads SEHNR; CDR2 reads FQNEAQ (reference sequence). The CDR3 covers 19 residues. V gave up 5 bases and J gave up 4 bases; unmatched junction bases: 15. CDR3 DNA sequence: TGTGCCAGCAGCACCCCGGGACTAGCGGGAGGCCCAAGGGGGTACGAGCAGTACTTC. It translates to CASSTPGLAGGPRGYEQYF.

The sample holds one count of this clone. The chain employs TRBV5-6 and TRBJ2-1; TRBD1 might be the D (5 bases). The CDR3 sequence is 16 residues long. V was trimmed by 3 bases and J by 0 bases, leaving 13 bases between them. From germline, CDR1 is SGHDT and CDR2 YYEEEE. The CDR3 DNA sequence: TGTGCCAGCAGCTCCCTGGGGCGGAACTCCTACAATGAGCAGTTCTTC. Protein sequence: CASSSLGRNSYNEQFF.

J is TRBJ2-1 and V is TRBV7-8; tentative D call: TRBD1 (5 bases). Trimming took off 5 bases at V and 9 bases at J, with 11 bases between the two ends. The CDR3 contains 12 residues. Germline loops: CDR1 SGHVS, CDR2 FQNEAQ. Here the CDR3 DNA reads TGTGCCAGCAGCCCAGGACACCCTGAGCAGTTCTTC. Translation: CASSPGHPEQFF.

The rearrangement joins TRBV2 to TRBJ1-1, with D possibly matching TRBD1 (6 bases). Germline CDR1 SNHLY, CDR2 FYNNEI. The CDR3 contains 13 residues. V was clipped by 9 bases and J by 5 bases, with 16 bases between them. The CDR3 coding sequence is TGTGCCAGTAAGCAGGGGAGCGGTACTGAAGCTTTCTTT. Translated, it gives CASKQGSGTEAFF. Looking up the rest from reference TRBV2 and TRBJ1-1 gives the full variable domain: EPEVTQTPSHQVTQMGQEVILRCVPISNHLYFYWYRQILGQKVEFLVSFYNNEISEKSEIFDDQFSVERPDGSNFTLKIRSTKLEDSAMYFCASKQGSGTEAFFGQGTRLTVV.